These T cell receptor beta chains were read from a single sample in a study of somatic mutations in cytotoxic T cells in rheumatoid arthritis. Using immunoSEQ multiplex PCR, the repertoire was profiled, and TCRdb retains in-frame clones only, with some absent. Among more than 15,000 clones listed, roughly 85% were seen once. Sequences were obtained from CD8+ T cells sorted from blood. The origin of the receptors is a middle-aged woman with rheumatoid arthritis. Both conserved end residues are part of each CDR3.

v_gene,j_gene,CDR3aa
TRBV5-1,TRBJ2-7,CASSWGGYEQYF
TRBV20-1,TRBJ2-1,CSARTGDEQFF
TRBV16,TRBJ2-7,CASSQLAAGSRSEQYF
TRBV9,TRBJ2-2,CASSVDIGGGELFF
TRBV11-2,TRBJ2-5,CASSRYLDSQETQYF
TRBV19,TRBJ1-2,CASSTGQIYGYTF
TRBV15,TRBJ2-1,CATSRGRQGSYNEQFF
TRBV6-1,TRBJ1-2,CASSVLQGANYGYTF
TRBV11-3,TRBJ2-2,CASSLSRGGDTGELFF
TRBV15,TRBJ1-4,CATSRDRGISNEKLFF
TRBV6-5,TRBJ1-5,CASSRLDRGAEPQHF
TRBV5-1,TRBJ2-1,CASSTLLAGGYNEQFF
TRBV30,TRBJ2-1,CACLGGSSYNEQFF
TRBV2,TRBJ2-2,CASRNEPTGRTGELFF
TRBV19,TRBJ2-7,CASSSTSDSYEQYF
TRBV13,TRBJ2-7,CASSLATGLGEQYF
TRBV5-1,TRBJ2-7,CASSWTAHSYEQYF
TRBV11-3,TRBJ2-1,CASSPPAGVYNEQFF
TRBV2,TRBJ1-1,CAIQTGHTEAFF
TRBV5-1,TRBJ2-1,CASSLVGGDPGFGEQFF
TRBV7-8,TRBJ1-2,CASSSGRGIGYTF
TRBV4-1,TRBJ1-1,CASSNRGPDTEAFF
TRBV4-1,TRBJ2-7,CASSHMSGGANEQYF
TRBV4-1,TRBJ2-1,CASSQDPRLGLDNEQFF
TRBV9,TRBJ2-7,CASSVGGGTTSTYEQYF
TRBV4-1,TRBJ2-3,CASSHGRGGSTDTQYF
TRBV7-8,TRBJ2-1,CASSLQGAFNEQFF
TRBV30,TRBJ2-5,CAWPPGGAGETQYF
TRBV9,TRBJ1-1,CASSPGAGAEAFF
TRBV6-1,TRBJ2-5,CASSIAGGETQYF
TRBV2,TRBJ1-2,CAGPSADGYTF
TRBV5-1,TRBJ2-7,CASSGGGVAGPHSYEQYF
TRBV11-2,TRBJ2-7,CASSLGRGGYEQYF
TRBV6-5,TRBJ2-7,CASSYSQGYEQYF
TRBV27,TRBJ1-5,CASSFLGSGGSRNQPQHF